Below, 20 T cell receptor beta chains from the same sample are listed, as sequenced in a study of blood T cells in healthy people across ages. Next came a second PCR, run for about 6 to 11 cycles, which used a sample-barcoded 5' primer along with a J-beta primer mix. Via MiXCR, TCRdb re-called the 5' RACE reads, giving one row per CDR3 protein. The repertoire includes approximately 730,000 distinct CDR3 sequences, about 55% of them detected once, and about two fifths sits in the top ten. Sequenced input: blood. These receptors came from an elderly man in good health.

This clonotype has just a few counts. The chain couples TRBV9 to TRBJ1-6, with D possibly matching TRBD1 (6 bases). Trimming shortened V by 4 bases and J by 8 bases, and 13 bases separated the two germline ends. CDR1 and CDR2 (germline): SGDLS, YYNGEE. The CDR3 loop spans 14 amino acids. The chain's CDR3 is CASSSRGAYSPLHF. CDR3 DNA sequence: TGTGCCAGCAGCTCTCGGGGGGCTTATTCACCCCTCCACTTT.

The rearrangement uses TRBV12-5 and TRBJ1-1; no reliable D call. V dropped 0 bases and J dropped 1 base, with 6 bases sitting between them. CDR1 is LGHNT and CDR2 is FRNRAP in the germline V gene. CDR3 length: 14 amino acids. Here the CDR3 reads CASGLVLGNTEAFF. CDR3 in DNA: TGTGCTAGTGGTTTGGTACTTGGGAACACTGAAGCTTTCTTT.

This clonotype has more than one count but fewer than ten. This sequence joins TRBV6-5 and TRBJ2-6; TRBD1 is a possible D gene (6 bases). The germline V and J ends were trimmed by 6 bases and 4 bases, with 13 bases remaining between them. The CDR3 runs 15 residues. Germline loops: CDR1 MNHEY, CDR2 SVGAGI. Written as DNA, the CDR3 is TGTGCCAGCAGCAGACAGGCCTTGGGGGCCAACGTCCTGACTTTC. Translated, it gives CASSRQALGANVLTF.

V usage is TRBV5-6 and J usage is TRBJ2-6; D possibly matches TRBD1 or TRBD2 (5 bases each). The CDR3 contains 15 residues. V was trimmed by 1 base and J by 4 bases, leaving 9 bases between them. Germline CDR1 SGHDT, CDR2 YYEEEE. The CDR3 sequence: CASSLLRDGANVLTF. The CDR3 nucleotides read TGTGCCAGCAGCTTGCTCAGGGACGGGGCCAACGTCCTGACTTTC. Full variable domain (remainder filled in from reference TRBV5-6 and TRBJ2-6): DAGVTQSPTHLIKTRGQQVTLRCSPKSGHDTVSWYQQALGQGPQFIFQYYEEEERQRGNFPDRFSGHQFPNYSSELNVNALLLGDSALYLCASSLLRDGANVLTFGAGSRLTVL.

This clonotype was picked up a small number of times. The chain carries TRBV20-1 and TRBJ2-5, with TRBD2 identical over 9 bases. The DNA end is more similar to TRBJ2-7, so the J call may be wrong. In germline, CDR1 is DFQATT, CDR2 SNEGSKA (reference sequence). The CDR3 covers 12 residues. For the CDR3, the DNA is TGCAGTGCTCCTAGCGGGAAGTACGAGCAGTACTTC. Encoded protein: CSAPSGKYEQYF.

This clonotype came up many times. The rearrangement joins TRBV10-3 to TRBJ2-3; 14 bases are shared with TRBD2. The CDR3 has 17 amino acids. Germline CDR1 ENHRY, CDR2 SYGVKD. The V gene end was trimmed by 6 bases and the J gene end by 5 bases; junction bases not matched to a gene: 10. DNA of the CDR3: TGTGCCATCAGCGCTGGACTAGCGGGAGGCCGGGGAGATACGCAGTATTTT. Translating it yields CAISAGLAGGRGDTQYF.

The V and J genes are TRBV18 and TRBJ2-3; 12 bases agree with TRBD2. The germline gives CDR1 KGHSH, CDR2 LQKENI. The CDR3 has 16 amino acids. The ends lost 5 bases at V and 4 bases at J; junction bases unmatched: 7. The CDR3, as DNA: TGTGCCAGCTCATCTCTAGCGGGAGGGCCCCCAGATACGCAGTATTTT. Translation gives CASSSLAGGPPDTQYF.

The rearrangement uses TRBV5-1 and TRBJ1-2, with unresolved D. The CDR3 totals 15 residues. The germline V gene has CDR1 SGHRS and CDR2 YFSETQ. V was pared by 0 bases and J by 3 bases, with 12 bases between. In DNA form, the CDR3 reads TGCGCCAGCAGCTTGGCCCTCAACGAACACTATGGCTACACCTTC. It yields the protein CASSLALNEHYGYTF.

The J gene is TRBJ2-7, the V gene TRBV12-3 or TRBV12-4; the match to TRBD2 covers 12 bases. Losses at the gene ends were 2 bases for V and 0 bases for J; bases not matched to a gene: 5. This CDR3 region has 17 residues. The CDR3 DNA sequence: TGTGCCAGCAGTTTATTGCTAGCGGGAGGGGTCTCCTACGAGCAGTACTTC. Translated, it gives CASSLLLAGGVSYEQYF.

The rearrangement uses TRBV6-5 and TRBJ1-3; D is possibly TRBD1 (6 bases). The CDR3 is 17 amino acids. V lost 4 bases, J lost 0 bases, and 16 bases lay in between. Germline assignment: CDR1 MNHEY and CDR2 SVGAGI. The CDR3 region has the DNA TGTGCCAGCAGTTCCAAACAGGGTCGGTTCTCTGGAAACACCATATATTTT. This gives the protein CASSSKQGRFSGNTIYF.

The chain combines TRBV12-3 or TRBV12-4 with TRBJ2-1; D perhaps matches TRBD1 (6 bases). The CDR3 has 17 residues. The V gene lost 5 bases and the J gene lost 4 bases, with 21 bases spanning the gap. The CDR3: CASSRQLGAWGYNEQFF. The DNA of the CDR3 is TGTGCCAGCAGTCGTCAATTGGGGGCTTGGGGGTACAATGAGCAGTTCTTC.

The rearrangement links TRBV25-1 to TRBJ1-6, with D possibly matching TRBD1 (5 bases). The germline V gene has CDR1 MGHDK and CDR2 SYGVNS. V was pared by 6 bases and J by 7 bases, with 19 bases between. CDR3 length: 16 amino acids. The CDR3: CASRGPSSRENSPLHF. DNA for the CDR3: TGTGCCAGCAGAGGGCCCTCAAGCAGGGAGAATTCACCCCTCCACTTT.

The chain employs TRBV3-1 and TRBJ1-2; TRBD1 might be the D (6 bases). Germline V gene data show CDR1 as LGHDT and CDR2 as YNNKEL (reference sequence). V shed 6 bases and J shed 8 bases, with 22 bases lying between them. The CDR3 is 15 residues long. The CDR3 sequence is CASRLKGGIRGGYTF. In DNA form, the CDR3 reads TGTGCCAGCAGACTGAAAGGGGGGATCCGTGGCGGCTACACCTTC.

This rearrangement joins TRBV29-1 to TRBJ1-5; D might be TRBD1 (6 bases). This CDR3 region has 18 residues. Germline V gene sequence: CDR1 SQVTM, CDR2 ANQGSEA. Trimming took off 5 bases at V and 1 base at J, with 24 bases between the two ends. CDR3 in amino acids: CSVLPPGQRALSNQPQHF. The CDR3 nucleotides read TGCAGCGTTCTCCCCCCAGGACAGCGGGCCCTAAGCAATCAGCCCCAGCATTTT.

The chain combines TRBV2 with TRBJ2-5; 8 bases fit TRBD1. CDR1 is SNHLY, CDR2 FYNNEI, per germline. The J segment lost 5 bases and the V segment lost 8 bases, leaving 10 bases of the junction unmatched. There are 14 residues in the CDR3. The CDR3 DNA sequence: TGTGCCAGCCGGTCCAGGGGGCAGGTCGAGACCCAGTACTTC. Translated, it gives CASRSRGQVETQYF.

This clonotype was picked up a small number of times. The chain carries TRBV20-1 and TRBJ2-7; D is perhaps TRBD1 (6 bases). In germline, CDR1 is DFQATT, CDR2 SNEGSKA (reference sequence). There are 14 residues in the CDR3. V shed 5 bases and J shed 0 bases, with 14 bases lying between them. CDR3 sequence: CSALQGSPSYEQYF. DNA of the CDR3: TGCAGTGCTCTCCAGGGGTCCCCCTCCTACGAGCAGTACTTC.

The DNA for the CDR3 is TGTGCCAGTGGCCCCCTAGGCTCTGGGGCCAACGTCCTGACTTTC. Protein: CASGPLGSGANVLTF. J is TRBJ2-6 and V is TRBV6-5; D unresolved. V was trimmed by 9 bases and J by 0 bases, leaving 12 bases between them. The CDR3 is made up of 15 amino acids. Germline V gives CDR1 MNHEY, CDR2 SVGAGI.

This clonotype was picked up a small number of times. The J gene is TRBJ2-7, the V gene TRBV5-1, with 7 bases that match TRBD2. Gene TRBJ2-5 matches the end of the DNA better, so the J call may be wrong. CDR1 and CDR2 from the germline V gene are SGHRS and YFSETQ. The CDR3 extends over 17 amino acids. This CDR3 reads CASSLDGRAGERETQYF. The CDR3 region has the DNA TGCGCCAGCAGCTTGGACGGTCGGGCGGGAGAACGAGAGACCCAGTACTTC.

This clonotype was observed a handful of times. The rearrangement joins TRBV7-9 to TRBJ2-3; 8 nucleotides agree with TRBD2. V was pared by 5 bases and J by 5 bases, with 6 bases of the junction left unmatched. From germline, CDR1 is SEHNR and CDR2 FQNEAQ (reference sequence). This CDR3 is built from 14 residues. The CDR3, as DNA: TGTGCCAGCAGCCGTAGCGGGGAACGAGATACGCAGTATTTT. Amino acids: CASSRSGERDTQYF.

The J gene is TRBJ2-5, the V gene TRBV6-6, with D uncertain. Germline values: CDR1 MNHNY, CDR2 SVGAGI (reference sequence). The CDR3 covers 14 residues. The germline V and J ends were trimmed by 4 bases and 7 bases, with 16 bases remaining between them. CDR3 sequence (DNA): TGTGCCAGCAGTTCCACCGACTTACCGGGGACCCAGTACTTC. This gives the protein CASSSTDLPGTQYF.